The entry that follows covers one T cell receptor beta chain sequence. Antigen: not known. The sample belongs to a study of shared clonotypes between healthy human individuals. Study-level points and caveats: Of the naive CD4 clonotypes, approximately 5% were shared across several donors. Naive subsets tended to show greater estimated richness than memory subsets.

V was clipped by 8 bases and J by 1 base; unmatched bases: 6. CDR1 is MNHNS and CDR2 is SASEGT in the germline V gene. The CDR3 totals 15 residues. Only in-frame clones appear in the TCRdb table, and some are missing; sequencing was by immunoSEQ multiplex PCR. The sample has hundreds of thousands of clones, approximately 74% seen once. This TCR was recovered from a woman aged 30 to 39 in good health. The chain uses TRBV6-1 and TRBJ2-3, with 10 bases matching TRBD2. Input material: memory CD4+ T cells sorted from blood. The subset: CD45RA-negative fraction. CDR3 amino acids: CASRSGRAGTDTQYF. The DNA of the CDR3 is TGTGCCAGCCGCAGCGGGAGGGCCGGCACAGATACGCAGTATTTT.